Listed below are T cell receptor beta chains from one sample, sequenced in a study of blood T cell repertoires in COVID-19. Profiled with immunoSEQ multiplex PCR; TCRdb holds only in-frame clones, not every one. The data show roughly 140,000 clones, 75% to 90% seen once. Specimen: peripheral blood. These receptors were taken from a woman between 35 and 50 years old with acute or convalescent COVID-19. The CDR3 runs from the conserved cysteine through the conserved F or W. The order of the fields is CDR3 DNA, CDR3 protein, clone size, D gene, J gene, V gene. The D gene is left open where the match is weak. Only part of the rows carry a size: once, few, many, or a class if the clone is expanded.

DNA: TGTGCCAGCAGCCTCTCGACAGGGAACACTGAAGCTTTCTTT; CDR3: CASSLSTGNTEAFF; size: once; D: -; J: TRBJ1-1; V: TRBV3-1/TRBV3-2
DNA: TGTGCCAGCTCACCAAACAGGGACCAGCCCCAGCATTTT; CDR3: CASSPNRDQPQHF; size: -; D: -; J: TRBJ1-5; V: TRBV18
DNA: TGCGCCAGCAACCAGTTAGTAGGACAACCGAACACTGAAGCTTTCTTT; CDR3: CASNQLVGQPNTEAFF; size: -; D: -; J: TRBJ1-1; V: TRBV5-1
DNA: TGTGCCAGCAACCAGGGACAGCCAAAAAACATTCAGTACTTC; CDR3: CASNQGQPKNIQYF; size: -; D: TRBD1; J: TRBJ2-4; V: TRBV28
DNA: TGTGCCAGCGCTTCGGGTTCGTACTACGAGCAGTACTTC; CDR3: CASASGSYYEQYF; size: once; D: -; J: TRBJ2-7; V: TRBV6-5
DNA: TGTGCCAGCAGCTCCGGGGGGGACTACGAGCAGTACTTC; CDR3: CASSSGGDYEQYF; size: -; D: TRBD2; J: TRBJ2-7; V: TRBV5-4
DNA: TGTGCCAGCAGGTCCGTCTTATATAATTCACCCCTCCACTTT; CDR3: CASRSVLYNSPLHF; size: -; D: -; J: TRBJ1-6; V: TRBV27
DNA: TGTGCCAGCAGCTTGGCCGAGACCTACAATGAGCAGTTCTTC; CDR3: CASSLAETYNEQFF; size: -; D: -; J: TRBJ2-1; V: TRBV5-5
DNA: TGTGCCAGCAGCTTAGGGTCCAGGACAGGGACTGAAAAACTGTTTTTT; CDR3: CASSLGSRTGTEKLFF; size: -; D: TRBD1; J: TRBJ1-4; V: TRBV13
DNA: TGTGCCAGCACCCCCGGGGGGTTGGGCACAGATACGCAGTATTTT; CDR3: CASTPGGLGTDTQYF; size: -; D: TRBD2; J: TRBJ2-3; V: TRBV6-5
DNA: TGTGCCAGCAGCGCGGGACAGGGTCCTTATGGCTACACCTTC; CDR3: CASSAGQGPYGYTF; size: -; D: TRBD1; J: TRBJ1-2; V: TRBV6-2/TRBV6-3
DNA: TGTGCCAGCAGTGCCTGGACAGATAATGAAAAACTGTTTTTT; CDR3: CASSAWTDNEKLFF; size: -; D: -; J: TRBJ1-4; V: TRBV2
DNA: TGTGCCTGGAGTACACGACTAGCGGGAGCCTTCGGGGAGCTGTTTTTT; CDR3: CAWSTRLAGAFGELFF; size: -; D: TRBD2; J: TRBJ2-2; V: TRBV30
DNA: TGTGCCAGCAGCTTAGCGTCCCCGGGGGCGGCTAGCGGAGACGAGCAGTACTTC; CDR3: CASSLASPGAASGDEQYF; size: -; D: -; J: TRBJ2-7; V: TRBV7-2
DNA: TGTGCTAGTGGTTTAGCACCGGGACAGGGCTCCTACAATGAGCAGTTCTTC; CDR3: CASGLAPGQGSYNEQFF; size: -; D: TRBD1; J: TRBJ2-1; V: TRBV12-5
DNA: TGTGCCAGCAGCCGGGGGGATGGCTACACCTTC; CDR3: CASSRGDGYTF; size: few; D: -; J: TRBJ1-2; V: TRBV13
DNA: TGTGCCAGTAGCATTCGGACAGGGTCGGCCGAGCAGTACTTC; CDR3: CASSIRTGSAEQYF; size: -; D: TRBD1; J: TRBJ2-7; V: TRBV19
DNA: TGTGCCAGTAGTATTCAACGCGAAGCCAATGAAAAACTGTTTTTT; CDR3: CASSIQREANEKLFF; size: -; D: -; J: TRBJ1-4; V: TRBV19
DNA: TGTGCCAGCAGAAGGGGACTAGCGGGAGGTAATTCCGGGGAGCTGTTTTTT; CDR3: CASRRGLAGGNSGELFF; size: -; D: TRBD2; J: TRBJ2-2; V: TRBV2
DNA: TGTGCCAGCAGCTTGGGCCTTGGGGGCCGGTACGAGCAGTACTTC; CDR3: CASSLGLGGRYEQYF; size: -; D: -; J: TRBJ2-7; V: TRBV5-6
DNA: TGTGCCAGCAGCGGAATGAGGAGCGCCTACGAGCAGTACTTC; CDR3: CASSGMRSAYEQYF; size: once; D: -; J: TRBJ2-7; V: TRBV5-8
DNA: TGTGCCAGCAGAGCCAATGACAGGGATGAAAAACTGTTTTTT; CDR3: CASRANDRDEKLFF; size: -; D: TRBD1; J: TRBJ1-4; V: TRBV6-4
DNA: TGTGCCACGAATAGGGGTTCGCCCGACACTGAAGCTTTCTTT; CDR3: CATNRGSPDTEAFF; size: -; D: -; J: TRBJ1-1; V: TRBV6-5
DNA: TGTGCCAGCAGCCAACTCCCCTGGACTAGGGCCTACAATGAGCAGTTCTTC; CDR3: CASSQLPWTRAYNEQFF; size: -; D: TRBD2; J: TRBJ2-1; V: TRBV4-2
DNA: TGCGCCAGCAGCTTGGGGGCGGCGGGAGGGTTCTACGAGCAGTACTTC; CDR3: CASSLGAAGGFYEQYF; size: -; D: TRBD2; J: TRBJ2-7; V: TRBV5-1
DNA: TGTGCCAGCAGTGCTCCTTCGGACAGGGCGAATACTGAAGCTTTCTTT; CDR3: CASSAPSDRANTEAFF; size: -; D: TRBD1; J: TRBJ1-1; V: TRBV6-1
DNA: TGTGCCAGCAGCCCCGTTTTCAATGAGCAGTTCTTC; CDR3: CASSPVFNEQFF; size: -; D: -; J: TRBJ2-1; V: TRBV11-2
DNA: TGTGCCAGCAGAACCGGGACAGGAAACACTGAAGCTTTCTTT; CDR3: CASRTGTGNTEAFF; size: -; D: TRBD1; J: TRBJ1-1; V: TRBV7-3
DNA: TGTGCCATCGGGGTTAGCGGGAATAACCATTACACAGATACGCAGTATTTT; CDR3: CAIGVSGNNHYTDTQYF; size: once; D: TRBD2; J: TRBJ2-3; V: TRBV10-3
DNA: TGTGCCAGCAGTGAAGGTGGGGGGTTAGCTGAAGCTTTCTTT; CDR3: CASSEGGGLAEAFF; size: -; D: -; J: TRBJ1-1; V: TRBV2